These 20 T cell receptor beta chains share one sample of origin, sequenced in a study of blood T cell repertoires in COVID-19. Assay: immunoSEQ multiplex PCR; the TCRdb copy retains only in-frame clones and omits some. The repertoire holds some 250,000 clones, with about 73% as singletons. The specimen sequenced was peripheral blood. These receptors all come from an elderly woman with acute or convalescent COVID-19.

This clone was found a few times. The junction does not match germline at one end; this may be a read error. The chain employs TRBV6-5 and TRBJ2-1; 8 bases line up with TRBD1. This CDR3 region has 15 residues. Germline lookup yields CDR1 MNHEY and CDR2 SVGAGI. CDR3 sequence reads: CASTLEEDRVGGRIF. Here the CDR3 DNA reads TGTGCCAGCACCCTGGAGGAGGACAGGGTTGGAGGAAGGATCTTC.

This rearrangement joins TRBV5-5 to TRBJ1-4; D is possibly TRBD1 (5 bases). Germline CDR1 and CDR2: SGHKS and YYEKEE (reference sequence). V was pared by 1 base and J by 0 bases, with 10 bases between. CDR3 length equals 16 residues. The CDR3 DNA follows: TGTGCCAGCAGCTTGCAACCGACAGCAACTAATGAAAAACTGTTTTTT. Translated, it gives CASSLQPTATNEKLFF.

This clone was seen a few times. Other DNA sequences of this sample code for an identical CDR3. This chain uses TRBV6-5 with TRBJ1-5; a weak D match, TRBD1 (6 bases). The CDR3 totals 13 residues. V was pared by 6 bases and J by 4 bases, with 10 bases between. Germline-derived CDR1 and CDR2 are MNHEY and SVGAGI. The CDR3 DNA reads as TGTGCCAGCAGCCTACAGGGAAATCAGCCCCAGCATTTT. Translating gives CASSLQGNQPQHF.

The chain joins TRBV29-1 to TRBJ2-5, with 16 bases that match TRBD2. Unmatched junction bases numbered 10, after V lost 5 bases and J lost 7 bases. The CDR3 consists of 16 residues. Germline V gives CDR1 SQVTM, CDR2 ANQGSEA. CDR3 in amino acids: CSVPGTSGGAYGTQYF. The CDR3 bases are TGCAGCGTTCCAGGGACTAGCGGGGGGGCCTACGGGACCCAGTACTTC.

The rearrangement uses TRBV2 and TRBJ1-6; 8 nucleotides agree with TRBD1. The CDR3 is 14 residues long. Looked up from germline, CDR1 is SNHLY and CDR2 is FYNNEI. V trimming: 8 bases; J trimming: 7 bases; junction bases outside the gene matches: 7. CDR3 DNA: TGTGCCAGCGGCCCGGGACAGGCCAATTCACCCCTCCACTTT. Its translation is CASGPGQANSPLHF.

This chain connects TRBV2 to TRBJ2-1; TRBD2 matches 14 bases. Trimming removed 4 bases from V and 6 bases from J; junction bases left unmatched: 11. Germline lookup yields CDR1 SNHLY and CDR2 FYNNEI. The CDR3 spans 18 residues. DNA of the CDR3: TGTGCCAGCAGTGGCAGTGGGAAGGGACTAGCGGGAGTCAATGAGCAGTTCTTC. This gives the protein CASSGSGKGLAGVNEQFF.

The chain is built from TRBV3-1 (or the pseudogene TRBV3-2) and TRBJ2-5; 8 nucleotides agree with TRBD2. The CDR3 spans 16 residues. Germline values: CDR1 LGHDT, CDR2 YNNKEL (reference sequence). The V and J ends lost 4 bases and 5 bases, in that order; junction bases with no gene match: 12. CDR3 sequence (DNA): TGTGCCAGCAGCCTCAGTGTGACGGGGGGGCAGGAGACCCAGTACTTC. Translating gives CASSLSVTGGQETQYF.

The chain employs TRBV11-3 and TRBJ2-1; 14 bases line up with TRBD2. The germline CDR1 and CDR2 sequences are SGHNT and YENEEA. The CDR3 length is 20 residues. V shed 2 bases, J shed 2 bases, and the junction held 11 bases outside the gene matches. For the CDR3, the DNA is TGTGCCAGCAGCTTATGGTTTTGGACTAGCGGGGGGACCGCCTACAATGAGCAGTTCTTC. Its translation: CASSLWFWTSGGTAYNEQFF.

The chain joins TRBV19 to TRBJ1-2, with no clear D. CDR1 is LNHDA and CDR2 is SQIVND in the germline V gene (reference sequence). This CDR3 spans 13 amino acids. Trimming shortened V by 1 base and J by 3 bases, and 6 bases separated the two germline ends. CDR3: CASSIAPDYGYTF. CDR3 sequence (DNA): TGTGCCAGTAGTATAGCTCCGGACTATGGCTACACCTTC.

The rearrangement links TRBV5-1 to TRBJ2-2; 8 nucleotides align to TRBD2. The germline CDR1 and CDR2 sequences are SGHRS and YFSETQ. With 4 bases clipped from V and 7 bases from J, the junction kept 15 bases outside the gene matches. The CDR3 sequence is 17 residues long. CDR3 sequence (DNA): TGCGCCAGCAGCCTAAGCCCGGGACTAGGGGCGGGCGGGGAGCTGTTTTTT. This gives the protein CASSLSPGLGAGGELFF.

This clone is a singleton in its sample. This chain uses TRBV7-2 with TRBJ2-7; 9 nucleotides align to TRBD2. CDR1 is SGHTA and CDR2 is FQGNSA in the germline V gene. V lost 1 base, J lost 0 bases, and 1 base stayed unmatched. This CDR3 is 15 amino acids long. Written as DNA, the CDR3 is TGTGCCAGCAGCTTAGATAGCGGGGGCTCCTACGAGCAGTACTTC. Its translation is CASSLDSGGSYEQYF.

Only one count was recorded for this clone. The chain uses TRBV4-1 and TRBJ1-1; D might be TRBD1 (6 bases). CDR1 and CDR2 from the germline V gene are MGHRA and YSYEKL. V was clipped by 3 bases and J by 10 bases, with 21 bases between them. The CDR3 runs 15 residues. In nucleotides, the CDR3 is TGCGCCAGCAGCCAGGGGGCCCGCAGGGCGGTGGGAGCTTTCTTT. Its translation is CASSQGARRAVGAFF.

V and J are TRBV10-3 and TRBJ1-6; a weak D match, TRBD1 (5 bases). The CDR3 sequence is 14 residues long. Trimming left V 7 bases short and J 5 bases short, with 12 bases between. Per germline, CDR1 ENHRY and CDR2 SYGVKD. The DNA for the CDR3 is TGTGCCATCACTCCCGGACAAGATAATTCACCCCTCCACTTT. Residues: CAITPGQDNSPLHF.

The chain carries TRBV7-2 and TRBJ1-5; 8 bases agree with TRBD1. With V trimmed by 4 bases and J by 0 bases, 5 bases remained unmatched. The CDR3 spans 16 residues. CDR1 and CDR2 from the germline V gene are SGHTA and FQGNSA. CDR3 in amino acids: CASSSTGGYSNQPQHF. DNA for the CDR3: TGTGCCAGCAGCTCTACAGGGGGATATAGCAATCAGCCCCAGCATTTT.

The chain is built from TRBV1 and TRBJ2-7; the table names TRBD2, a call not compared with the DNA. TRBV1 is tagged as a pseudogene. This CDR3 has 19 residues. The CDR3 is CTSSQVGRASGRSSYEQYF. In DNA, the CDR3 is TGCACCAGCAGCCAAGTGGGTCGGGCTAGCGGGAGGAGCTCCTACGAGCAGTACTTC.

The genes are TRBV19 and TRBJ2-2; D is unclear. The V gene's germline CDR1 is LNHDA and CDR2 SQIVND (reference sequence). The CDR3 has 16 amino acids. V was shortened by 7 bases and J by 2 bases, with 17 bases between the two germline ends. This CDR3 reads CASTPNWAGNTGELFF. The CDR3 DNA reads TGTGCCAGTACTCCGAACTGGGCAGGCAACACCGGGGAGCTGTTTTTT.

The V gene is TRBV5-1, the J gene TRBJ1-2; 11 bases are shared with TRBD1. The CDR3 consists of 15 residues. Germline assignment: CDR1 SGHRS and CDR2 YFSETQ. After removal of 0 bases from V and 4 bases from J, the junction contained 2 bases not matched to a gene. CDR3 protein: CASSLGTGGSYGYTF. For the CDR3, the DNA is TGCGCCAGCAGCTTGGGGACAGGGGGCAGCTATGGCTACACCTTC.

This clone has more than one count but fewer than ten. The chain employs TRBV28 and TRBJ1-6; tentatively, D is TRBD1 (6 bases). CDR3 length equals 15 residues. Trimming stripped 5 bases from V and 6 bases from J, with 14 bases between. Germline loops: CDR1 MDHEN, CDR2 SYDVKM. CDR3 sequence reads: CASSPSRGVNSPLHF. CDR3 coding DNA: TGTGCCAGCAGTCCGAGCAGGGGTGTTAATTCACCCCTCCACTTT.

CDR3 sequence reads: CSALEATSPHF. As DNA, the CDR3 is TGCAGTGCTCTCGAAGCGACCTCCCCGCATTTT. V and J are TRBV20-1 and TRBJ1-5, with unresolved D. The CDR3 contains 11 residues. V was pared by 5 bases and J by 15 bases, with 17 bases between. The V gene's germline CDR1 is DFQATT and CDR2 SNEGSKA (reference sequence).

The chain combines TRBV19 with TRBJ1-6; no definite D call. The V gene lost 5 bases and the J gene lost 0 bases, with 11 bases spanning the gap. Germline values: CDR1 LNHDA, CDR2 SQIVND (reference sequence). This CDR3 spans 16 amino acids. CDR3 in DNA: TGTGCCAGTAGTTATGGCAGAAGCTCCTATAATTCACCCCTCCACTTT. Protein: CASSYGRSSYNSPLHF.